This T cell receptor (beta chain) came from a study of CD8+ T cells in alopecia areata. This clone came up a few times. In germline, CDR1 is SGDLS, CDR2 YYNGEE. The CDR3 is 16 amino acids. After removal of 0 bases from V and 5 bases from J, the junction contained 9 bases not matched to a gene. The treatment is: oral pan-JAK inhibitor, 5-10 mg twice daily. In each case, RNA was isolated and then reverse transcribed into cDNA as the sequencing template. Measured with immunoSEQ multiplex PCR; TCRdb has only the in-frame clones, and not every one. The repertoire has about 200,000 clones, roughly two fifths of them found once; the top ten carry under 0.55%.

The chain employs TRBV9 and TRBJ1-2; TRBD1 matches 8 bases. This receptor was identified in a human donor with alopecia areata. The sample in question was CD4+ T cells sorted from blood, obtained between weeks 30 and 35, from a patient treated with tofacitinib. CDR3 bases: TGTGCCAGCAGCGTAGGCAGGGGGCCCTTCGAGTATGGCTACACCTTC. This encodes CASSVGRGPFEYGYTF.